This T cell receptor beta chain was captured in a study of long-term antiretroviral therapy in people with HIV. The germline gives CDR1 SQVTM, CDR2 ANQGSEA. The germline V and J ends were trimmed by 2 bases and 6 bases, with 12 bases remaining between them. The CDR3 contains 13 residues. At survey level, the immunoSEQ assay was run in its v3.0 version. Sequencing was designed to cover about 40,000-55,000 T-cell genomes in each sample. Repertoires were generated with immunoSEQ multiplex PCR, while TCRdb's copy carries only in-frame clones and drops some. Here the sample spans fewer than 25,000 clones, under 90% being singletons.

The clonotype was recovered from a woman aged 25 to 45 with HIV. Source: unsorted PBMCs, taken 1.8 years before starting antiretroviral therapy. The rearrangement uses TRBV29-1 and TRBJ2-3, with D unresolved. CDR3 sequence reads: CSVEYPGRDTQYF. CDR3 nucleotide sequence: TGCAGCGTTGAATATCCAGGAAGGGATACGCAGTATTTT.